The 22 T cell receptor beta chains in this list originate from one sample, sequenced in a study of shared clonotypes between healthy human individuals. Profiled with immunoSEQ multiplex PCR; TCRdb holds only in-frame clones, not every one. This repertoire shows around 330,000 clones, approximately 79% found once; its top ten account for 10%. The sequenced sample was memory CD4+ T cells sorted from blood. The sample's subset: CD45RA-negative fraction. These receptors originate from a man aged 25-45 years in good health.

This clone was seen once. V gene TRBV6-1 combines with J gene TRBJ1-2; tentative D call: TRBD1 (5 bases). From germline, CDR1 is MNHNS and CDR2 SASEGT. Trimming cost V 7 bases and J 7 bases, with 16 bases left between them. The CDR3 totals 13 residues. This chain's CDR3 is CASKRGGGLGYTF. The CDR3 coding sequence is TGTGCCAGCAAGAGGGGTGGGGGTCTTGGCTACACCTTC.

The J gene is TRBJ2-6, the V gene TRBV2, with a weak D call TRBD1 (6 bases). The CDR3 has 17 amino acids. The germline V gene encodes CDR1 SNHLY and CDR2 FYNNEI. The V end was cut by 8 bases, the J end by 0 bases, with 17 bases between. The CDR3 DNA is TGTGCCAGCCGAACCGGGACAAGGGCCTCTGGGGCCAACGTCCTGACTTTC. This encodes CASRTGTRASGANVLTF.

The chain carries TRBV14 and TRBJ2-1, with 7 bases that match TRBD1. Looked up from germline, CDR1 is SGHDN and CDR2 is FVKESK. Losses at the gene ends were 0 bases for V and 5 bases for J; bases not matched to a gene: 7. The CDR3 extends over 16 amino acids. DNA of the CDR3: TGTGCCAGCAGCCAAGAGATAGGGGGCTGGGACAATGAGCAGTTCTTC. Its translation is CASSQEIGGWDNEQFF.

The chain combines TRBV4-2 with TRBJ2-1; no reliable D call. V lost 3 bases and J 1 base, leaving 1 base between the germline ends. This CDR3 contains 12 residues. Germline lookup yields CDR1 LGHNA and CDR2 YNFKEQ. The chain's CDR3 is CASSHSYNEQFF. DNA of the CDR3: TGTGCCAGCAGCCATTCCTACAATGAGCAGTTCTTC.

This chain connects TRBV2 to TRBJ2-1, with D perhaps matching TRBD2 (6 bases). CDR1 and CDR2 from the germline V gene are SNHLY and FYNNEI. V was pared by 3 bases and J by 8 bases, with 11 bases between. The CDR3 runs to 13 residues. Here the CDR3 DNA reads TGTGCCAGCAGTGATTCTAGCGAGTATGAGCAGTTCTTC. Its protein product is CASSDSSEYEQFF.

The chain links TRBV18 to TRBJ1-1, with a possible D match to TRBD1 (6 bases). In germline, CDR1 is KGHSH, CDR2 LQKENI. CDR3 length: 14 amino acids. V was cut by 3 bases and J by 4 bases, with 12 bases left in between. As DNA, the CDR3 is TGTGCCAGCTCACCCATACAGGGTTTCACTGAAGCTTTCTTT. It translates to CASSPIQGFTEAFF.

The chain combines TRBV7-2 with TRBJ1-3; D gene uncertain. V lost 2 bases and J lost 1, with 12 bases in between. CDR1 and CDR2 (germline): SGHTA, FQGNSA. This CDR3 region has 16 residues. CDR3 DNA sequence: TGTGCCAGCAGCTTAACCCTTCCGGAATCTGGAAACACCATATATTTT. Protein: CASSLTLPESGNTIYF.

This chain uses TRBV7-8 with TRBJ1-2; D is ambiguous. The CDR3 contains 14 residues. Trimming stripped 1 base from V and 4 bases from J, with 10 bases between. Germline values: CDR1 SGHVS, CDR2 FQNEAQ. The CDR3 loop is CASSLVQASYGYTF. CDR3 in DNA: TGTGCCAGCAGCTTAGTTCAGGCCAGCTATGGCTACACCTTC.

V usage is TRBV11-2 and J usage is TRBJ2-1; 11 nucleotides match TRBD2. This CDR3 is built from 13 residues. Trimming at V came to 1 base and at J to 10 bases, leaving 0 bases not matched to a gene. Germline V gene sequence: CDR1 SGHAT, CDR2 FQNNGV. The CDR3 protein is CASSLGTSGEQFF. The CDR3 region has the DNA TGTGCCAGCAGCTTAGGGACTAGCGGGGAGCAGTTCTTC.

This clone was counted a few times. The V gene is TRBV12-5, the J gene TRBJ2-2, with D tentatively TRBD2 (6 bases). The germline gives CDR1 LGHNT, CDR2 FRNRAP. The V gene lost 8 bases and the J gene lost 3 bases, with 10 bases spanning the gap. CDR3 size: 13 residues. CDR3 sequence: CASRWEDTGELFF. The CDR3 coding sequence is TGTGCTAGTCGATGGGAGGACACCGGGGAGCTGTTTTTT.

The chain combines TRBV5-1 with TRBJ2-1; 9 bases are shared with TRBD2. In germline, CDR1 is SGHRS, CDR2 YFSETQ. CDR3 length equals 16 residues. The V segment lost 3 bases and the J segment 2 bases; nucleotides outside the gene matches: 6. The CDR3: CASSSKIAGAYNEQFF. CDR3 nucleotides: TGCGCCAGCAGCTCCAAGATAGCGGGAGCCTACAATGAGCAGTTCTTC.

This chain joins TRBV7-2 and TRBJ2-7; TRBD1 aligns across 8 bases. Germline V gives CDR1 SGHTA, CDR2 FQGNSA. The CDR3 is 16 amino acids. V shed 5 bases, J shed 0 bases, and the junction held 9 bases outside the gene matches. The CDR3: CASSTPPGTGSYEQYF. The CDR3 DNA follows: TGTGCCAGCAGCACCCCCCCCGGGACAGGCTCCTACGAGCAGTACTTC. Filled out from reference TRBV7-2 and TRBJ2-7, the complete variable domain reads GAGVSQSPSNKVTEKGKDVELRCDPISGHTALYWYRQSLGQGLEFLIYFQGNSAPDKSGLPSDRFSAERTGGSVSTLTIQRTQQEDSAVYLCASSTPPGTGSYEQYFGPGTRLTVT.

The sample holds many counts of this clone. V usage is TRBV29-1 and J usage is TRBJ2-3; D is unresolved. Per the germline V gene, CDR1 is SQVTM and CDR2 is ANQGSEA. This CDR3 spans 13 amino acids. V was cut by 7 bases and J by 6 bases, with 17 bases left in between. The CDR3 sequence is CSARALHLDTQYF. Here the CDR3 DNA reads TGCAGCGCCCGCGCTCTACATTTGGATACGCAGTATTTT.

J is TRBJ1-2 and V is TRBV6-1; tentative D call: TRBD1 (6 bases). V was pared by 3 bases and J by 2 bases, with 10 bases between. This CDR3 has 14 amino acids. Germline V CDR1 and CDR2: MNHNS, SASEGT. The CDR3 sequence: CASSESTGNYGYTF. The CDR3 nucleotides read TGTGCCAGCAGTGAGAGTACAGGGAACTATGGCTACACCTTC.

This clone has a handful of counts. The J gene is TRBJ1-2, the V gene TRBV29-1; D is perhaps TRBD1 (6 bases). Trimming pared 8 bases from V and 8 bases from J, leaving 18 bases between. The CDR3 is 12 amino acids. The germline V gene has CDR1 SQVTM and CDR2 ANQGSEA. The CDR3 DNA reads TGCAGCACCATGCAGGGGCCGGGGGGCTACACCTTC. Residues: CSTMQGPGGYTF.

This rearrangement joins TRBV7-2 to TRBJ2-7; maybe TRBD1 (6 bases). Trimming removed 3 bases at V and 6 bases at J, with 15 bases between. The CDR3 consists of 14 residues. CDR1 SGHTA and CDR2 FQGNSA come from the germline V gene. CDR3 loop: CASSFFSQGAEQYF. The CDR3 DNA reads as TGTGCCAGCAGCTTTTTTTCACAGGGAGCCGAGCAGTACTTC.

This chain links TRBV5-1 with TRBJ2-5; 8 bases align to TRBD1. Germline V gene sequence: CDR1 SGHRS, CDR2 YFSETQ. Trimming took 0 bases from V and 4 from J; bases not matched to a gene: 11. CDR3 length: 17 residues. The CDR3 coding sequence is TGCGCCAGCAGCTTGGTCGCAGGGGGCCCCCGGGGAGAGACCCAGTACTTC. This sequence encodes CASSLVAGGPRGETQYF. The full variable domain, in which reference TRBV5-1 and TRBJ2-5 provide the parts outside the CDR3, is KAGVTQTPRYLIKTRGQQVTLSCSPISGHRSVSWYQQTPGQGLQFLFEYFSETQRNKGNFPGRFSGRQFSNSRSEMNVSTLELGDSALYLCASSLVAGGPRGETQYFGPGTRLLVL.

J is TRBJ2-3 and V is TRBV14, with 9 bases identical to TRBD1. CDR1 is SGHDN and CDR2 is FVKESK in the germline V gene. V was clipped by 4 bases and J by 4 bases; unmatched bases: 9. This CDR3 spans 16 amino acids. This CDR3 is CASSRHPGQGSDTQYF. CDR3 bases: TGTGCCAGCAGCCGGCATCCGGGACAGGGTTCAGATACGCAGTATTTT.

The genes are TRBV5-4 and TRBJ2-1, with 8 nucleotides matching TRBD2. Trimming took 4 bases from V and 4 from J; bases not matched to a gene: 4. The CDR3 runs to 14 residues. In germline, CDR1 is SGHNT, CDR2 YYREEE (reference sequence). The CDR3: CASSPQRGYNEQFF. The CDR3 DNA follows: TGTGCCAGCAGCCCCCAGCGGGGGTACAATGAGCAGTTCTTC.

This rearrangement joins TRBV5-1 to TRBJ2-2, with 14 bases aligning to TRBD2. Losses at the gene ends were 3 bases for V and 1 base for J; bases not matched to a gene: 8. CDR1 is SGHRS and CDR2 is YFSETQ in the germline V gene. This CDR3 contains 19 residues. CDR3: CASSSRLAGGPGNTGELFF. CDR3 nucleotides: TGCGCCAGCAGCTCCCGACTAGCGGGAGGGCCGGGGAACACCGGGGAGCTGTTTTTT.

The chain employs TRBV2 and TRBJ2-1, with 10 positions matching TRBD2. Trimming cost V 8 bases and J 2 bases; bases outside gene matches: 15. This CDR3 region has 18 residues. The germline CDR1 and CDR2 sequences are SNHLY and FYNNEI. CDR3 in amino acids: CASGSLVSGRAAYNEQFF. CDR3 coding DNA: TGTGCCAGCGGGAGTCTCGTCAGCGGGAGGGCCGCCTACAATGAGCAGTTCTTC.

The V gene is TRBV10-2, the J gene TRBJ2-5; TRBD1 is a possible D gene (5 bases). This CDR3 is 13 amino acids long. Deletions cut 6 bases from V and 8 bases from J, with 16 bases between. Germline V CDR1 and CDR2: WSHSY, SAAADI. The CDR3 spells CASRVQATGTQYF. For the CDR3, the DNA is TGCGCCAGCAGGGTACAGGCAACGGGTACCCAGTACTTC.